This T cell receptor (beta chain) was found in a study of graft-versus-host responses after intestinal transplantation (dated by TCRdb to the early 2020s). As for the study more broadly: Multivisceral, liver-intestinal, or isolated intestinal transplants were received by the recipients. Rather than going through the commercial service, samples from a few later patients were sequenced in-house on an Illumina MiSeq and processed with MiXCR. Donor T cell macrochimerism was defined as a peak of at least 4% donor T cells among recipient peripheral blood mononuclear cells. All recipients received anti-thymocyte globulin induction followed by maintenance tacrolimus and steroids for roughly 3 years. Alloreactive clones were identified by sequencing pre-transplant mixed lymphocyte reaction products and comparing these products with unstimulated pre-transplant donor and recipient T cells. The cohort enrolled under 30 intestinal transplant recipients, one of whom was a retransplant, and 3 patients without pretransplant specimens were excluded. Graft-versus-host and host-versus-graft alloreactive T cell clones were tracked in the graft, circulation and bone marrow after intestinal transplantation using bulk TCR-beta CDR3 sequencing. Overall results and qualifications from the work: GvH clones were found in recipient bone marrow, and some of the GvH clones appeared earlier in ileal mucosa or blood, which is consistent with an intestinal mucosal origin. Peak levels of circulating GvH clones were associated with declines in HvG clones early after transplant. The conclusions were limited by the relatively low number and heterogeneity of the intestinal transplant patients. High GvH to HvG T cell clonal ratios were observed in the allografts of patients with donor T cell macrochimerism.

Receptors were amplified or captured by the immunoSEQ multiplex PCR assay. For most patients, high-throughput TCR-beta CDR3 sequencing of genomic DNA was performed by Adaptive Biotechnologies. In the paper's pipeline: TCR sequencing data for roughly 18 patients were retrieved from Adaptive's ImmunoSEQ software; a few other patients were processed with MiXCR and VDJtools. CDR3 nucleotide sequences shared between donor and recipient were removed because their origin could not be assigned. To count as alloreactive, a clone needed at least 2-fold expansion over unstimulated cells and a minimum CFSE-low frequency of 0.002% (template counts) or 0.001% (read counts). A clone was considered mappable if detected in the sequenced pre-transplant spleen, lymph node, or MLR CFSE-low populations of the donor or recipient. The cumulative frequency of alloreactive clones was calculated as a percentage of all sequences, weighted by copy number. Imported from immuneACCESS, the table was reduced by TCRdb to in-frame sequences with V and J called. These copies leave out some clones; in studies compared against another copy, an unresolved V gene accounts for under half, and the cause of the remainder is not known. V and J calls and clone size are copied from that table; D and trimming were computed from the DNA. This sample is represented by 90,000 to 100,000 clones; 86% of them were singletons. Over 1.3% of the sample is taken by the ten largest.

In the first month after transplant, blood samples were collected up to 4 times, and after that at least monthly when available. V gives up 4 bases and J gives up 3 bases, and the segment between their germline ends measures 16 bases. CDR3 length: 16 amino acids, cysteine to phenylalanine. Only CDR3 DNA remains: 48 bases, in frame from the first base. The germline V gene encodes CDR1 SNHLY and CDR2 FYNNEI. This clone was observed a few times. Its antigen remains unidentified. No base quality values were provided; no much bigger clone lies one nucleotide off. The rearranged segments are TRBV2 and TRBJ1-3, with an unclear D gene assignment. Specimen: PBMCs, collected 255 days after intestinal transplant. The TCR was taken from a human patient who received an intestinal transplant, so some T cells may come from the graft donor. The CDR3 sequence is CASSVEGKSGGNTIYF. The base sequence is TGTGCCAGCAGTGTCGAAGGGAAATCTGGTGGAAACACCATATATTTT.